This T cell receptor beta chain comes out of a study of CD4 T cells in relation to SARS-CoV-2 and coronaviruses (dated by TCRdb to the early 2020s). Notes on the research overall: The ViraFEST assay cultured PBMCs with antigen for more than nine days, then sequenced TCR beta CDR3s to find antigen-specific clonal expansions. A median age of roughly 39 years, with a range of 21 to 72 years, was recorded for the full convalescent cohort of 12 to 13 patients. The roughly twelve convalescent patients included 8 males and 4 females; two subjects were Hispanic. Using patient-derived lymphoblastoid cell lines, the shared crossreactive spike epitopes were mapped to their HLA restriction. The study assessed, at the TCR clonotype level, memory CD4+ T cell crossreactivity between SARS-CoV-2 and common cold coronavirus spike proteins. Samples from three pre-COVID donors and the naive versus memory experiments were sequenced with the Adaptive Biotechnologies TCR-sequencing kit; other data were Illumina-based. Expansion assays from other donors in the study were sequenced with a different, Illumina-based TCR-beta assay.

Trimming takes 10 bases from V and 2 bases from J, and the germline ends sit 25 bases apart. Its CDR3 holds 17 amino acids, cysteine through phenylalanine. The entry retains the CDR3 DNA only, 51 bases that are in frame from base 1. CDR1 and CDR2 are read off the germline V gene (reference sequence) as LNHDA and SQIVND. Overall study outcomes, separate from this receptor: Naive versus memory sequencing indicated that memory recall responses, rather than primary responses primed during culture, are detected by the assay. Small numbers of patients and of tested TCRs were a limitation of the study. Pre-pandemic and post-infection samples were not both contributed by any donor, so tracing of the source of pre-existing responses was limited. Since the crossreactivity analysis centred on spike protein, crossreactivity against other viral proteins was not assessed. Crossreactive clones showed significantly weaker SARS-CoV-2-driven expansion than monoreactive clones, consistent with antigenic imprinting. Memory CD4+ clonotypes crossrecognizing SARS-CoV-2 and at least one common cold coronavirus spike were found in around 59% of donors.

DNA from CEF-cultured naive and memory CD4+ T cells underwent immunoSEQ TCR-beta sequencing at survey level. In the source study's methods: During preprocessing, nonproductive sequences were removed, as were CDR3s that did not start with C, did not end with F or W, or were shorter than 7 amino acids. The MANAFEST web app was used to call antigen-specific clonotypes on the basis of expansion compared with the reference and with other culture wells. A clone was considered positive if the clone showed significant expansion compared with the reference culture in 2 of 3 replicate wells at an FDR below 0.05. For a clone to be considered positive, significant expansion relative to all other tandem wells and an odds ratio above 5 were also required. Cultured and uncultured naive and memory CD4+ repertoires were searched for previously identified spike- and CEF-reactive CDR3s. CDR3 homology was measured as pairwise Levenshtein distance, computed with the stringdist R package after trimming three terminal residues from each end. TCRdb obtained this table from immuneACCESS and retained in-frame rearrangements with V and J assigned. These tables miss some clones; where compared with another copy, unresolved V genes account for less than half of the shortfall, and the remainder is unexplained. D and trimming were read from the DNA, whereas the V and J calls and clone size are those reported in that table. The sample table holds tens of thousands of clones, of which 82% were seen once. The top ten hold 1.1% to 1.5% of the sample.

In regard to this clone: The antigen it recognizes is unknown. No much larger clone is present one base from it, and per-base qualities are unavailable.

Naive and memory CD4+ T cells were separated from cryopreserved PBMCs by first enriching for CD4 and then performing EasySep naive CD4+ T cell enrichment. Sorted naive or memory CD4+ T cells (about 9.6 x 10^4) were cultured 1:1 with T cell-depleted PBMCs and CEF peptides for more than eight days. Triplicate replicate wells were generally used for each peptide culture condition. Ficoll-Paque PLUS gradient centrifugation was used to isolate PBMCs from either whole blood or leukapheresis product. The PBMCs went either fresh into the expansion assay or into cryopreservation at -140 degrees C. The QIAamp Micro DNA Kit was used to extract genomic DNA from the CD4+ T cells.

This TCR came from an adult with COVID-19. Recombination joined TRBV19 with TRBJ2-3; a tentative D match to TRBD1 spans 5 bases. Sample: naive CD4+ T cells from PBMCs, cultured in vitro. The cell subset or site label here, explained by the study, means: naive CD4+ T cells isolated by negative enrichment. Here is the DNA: TGTGCCACCCGGGCCCCTAAAAAGGACACTTCCACAGATACGCAGTATTTT. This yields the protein CATRAPKKDTSTDTQYF.